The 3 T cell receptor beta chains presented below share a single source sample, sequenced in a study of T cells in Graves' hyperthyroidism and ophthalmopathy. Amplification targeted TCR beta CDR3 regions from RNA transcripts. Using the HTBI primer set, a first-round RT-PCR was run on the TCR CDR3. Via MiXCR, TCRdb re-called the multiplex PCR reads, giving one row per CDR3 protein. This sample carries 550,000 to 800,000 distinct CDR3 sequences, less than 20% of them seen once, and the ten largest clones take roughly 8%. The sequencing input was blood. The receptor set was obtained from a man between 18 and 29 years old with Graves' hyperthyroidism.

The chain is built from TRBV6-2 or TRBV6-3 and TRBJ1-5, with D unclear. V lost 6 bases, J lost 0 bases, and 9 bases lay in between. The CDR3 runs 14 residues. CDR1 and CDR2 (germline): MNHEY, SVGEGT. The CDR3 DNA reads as TGTGCCAGCAGCCGGATCTATAGCAATCAGCCCCAGCATTTT. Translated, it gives CASSRIYSNQPQHF.

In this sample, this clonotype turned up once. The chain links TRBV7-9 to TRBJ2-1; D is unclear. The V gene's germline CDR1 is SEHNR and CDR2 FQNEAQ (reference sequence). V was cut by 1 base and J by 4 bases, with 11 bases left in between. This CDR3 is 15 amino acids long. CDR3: CASSLVGGFYNEQFF. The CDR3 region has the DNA TGTGCCAGCAGCTTAGTAGGCGGATTTTACAATGAGCAGTTCTTC.

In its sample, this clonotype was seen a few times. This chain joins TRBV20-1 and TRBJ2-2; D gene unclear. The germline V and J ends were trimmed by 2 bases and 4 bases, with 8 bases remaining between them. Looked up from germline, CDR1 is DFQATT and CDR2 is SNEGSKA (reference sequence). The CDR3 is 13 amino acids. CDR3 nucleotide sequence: TGCAGTGCTAGAATCTCTGGCACCGGGGAGCTGTTTTTT. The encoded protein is CSARISGTGELFF.